What follows is one T cell receptor beta chain and its context. The protocol was immunoSEQ multiplex PCR, while the TCRdb copy is restricted to in-frame clones and leaves out a portion. Counted here are about 170,000 clones, 82% occurring once; the ten biggest clones make up about 11%. Germline values: CDR1 SGDLS, CDR2 YYNGEE. Trimming took off 2 bases at V and 1 base at J, with 9 bases between the two ends. The CDR3 is made up of 14 amino acids. These data belong to a study of blood T cell repertoires in COVID-19. The receptor was derived from an elderly woman with active or convalescent COVID-19. The sequencing input was peripheral blood. V usage is TRBV9 and J usage is TRBJ2-5; D call uncertain. Here the CDR3 DNA reads TGTGCCAGCAGCGTCACCTACCTCCAAGAGACCCAGTACTTC. Translation: CASSVTYLQETQYF. Using reference TRBV9 and TRBJ2-5 for the parts outside the CDR3, the full variable domain is DSGVTQTPKHLITATGQRVTLRCSPRSGDLSVYWYQQSLDQGLQFLIQYYNGEERAKGNILERFSAQQFPDLHSELNLSSLELGDSALYFCASSVTYLQETQYFGPGTRLLVL.